The 15 T cell receptor beta chains reported below all come from one sample, sequenced in a study of response to subunit inactivated influenza vaccine. TCRdb used MiXCR to reprocess the RT-PCR reads, holding one entry per CDR3 protein. The sample holds about 650,000 distinct CDR3 sequences; 11% to 15% are singletons and the top ten take roughly 7.2%. The sequencing used PBMCs from blood, collected approximately 15 days before vaccination. These receptors originate from a man aged 45-60 years who received an inactivated influenza vaccine.

In this sample, this clonotype turned up a few times. The chain links TRBV6-2 or TRBV6-3 to TRBJ1-5; the D gene is possibly TRBD1 (6 bases). The CDR3 is 15 amino acids. Germline values: CDR1 MNHEY, CDR2 SVGEGT. Trimming removed 2 bases from V and 4 bases from J, with 12 bases in between. CDR3 loop: CASSYGTNLNQPQHF. CDR3 nucleotide sequence: TGTGCCAGCAGTTACGGGACAAACCTGAATCAGCCCCAGCATTTT.

This clonotype was observed at least ten times. J is TRBJ2-5 and V is TRBV12-3 or TRBV12-4; TRBD1 matches 7 bases. There are 13 residues in the CDR3. V lost 5 bases and J lost 5; bases outside the gene matches: 5. The CDR3 here is CASSTGVGETQYF. DNA of the CDR3: TGTGCCAGCAGTACAGGGGTTGGGGAGACCCAGTACTTC.

CDR3 sequence: CASSRQANTEAFF. The CDR3 DNA reads as TGTGCCAGCAGCCGACAGGCGAACACTGAAGCTTTCTTT. This sequence joins TRBV7-2 and TRBJ1-1; tentative D call: TRBD1 (6 bases). The germline V and J ends were trimmed by 5 bases and 1 base, with 8 bases remaining between them. The germline gives CDR1 SGHTA, CDR2 FQGNSA. The CDR3 is 13 amino acids.

The genes are TRBV12-3 or TRBV12-4 and TRBJ2-1; tentatively, D is TRBD1 or TRBD2 (7 bases each). CDR3 length: 17 amino acids. The ends were cut back, 6 bases at V and 8 bases at J, with 26 bases in the middle. The CDR3 region is CASSLHFQGGLVDEQFF. CDR3 nucleotides: TGTGCCAGCAGCTTACACTTTCAGGGGGGGCTTGTCGATGAGCAGTTCTTC.

This clonotype was observed a handful of times. The chain employs TRBV6-2 or TRBV6-3 and TRBJ1-3; TRBD1 might be the D (6 bases). The CDR3 contains 20 residues. The V end lost 0 bases, the J end lost 2 bases, and 23 bases lay between the germline ends. Per germline, CDR1 MNHEY and CDR2 SVGEGT. CDR3 nucleotides: TGTGCCAGCAGTTACTCGATCGCTTGGAATGACAGGACGACTGGAAACACCATATATTTT. Amino acids: CASSYSIAWNDRTTGNTIYF.

In its sample, this clonotype was seen a few times. The chain combines TRBV7-9 with TRBJ2-2; D is possibly TRBD1 or TRBD2 (5 bases each). The CDR3 is 17 amino acids. From germline, CDR1 is SEHNR and CDR2 FQNEAQ (reference sequence). Trimming took off 4 bases at V and 5 bases at J, with 20 bases between the two ends. The CDR3 spells CASSSDRGRVVTGELFF. CDR3 DNA: TGTGCCAGCAGCTCGGACCGGGGCAGGGTTGTTACCGGGGAGCTGTTTTTT.

This clonotype showed up just a few times. The chain links TRBV6-2 or TRBV6-3 to TRBJ1-5; D unclear. CDR3 length equals 14 residues. Germline V gene sequence: CDR1 MNHEY, CDR2 SVGEGT. V gave up 6 bases and J gave up 6 bases, with 15 bases separating them. The CDR3 spells CASSPTNAGQPQHF. The DNA for the CDR3 is TGTGCCAGCAGCCCGACAAACGCAGGTCAGCCCCAGCATTTT.

This clonotype was counted at least ten times. The J gene is TRBJ2-1, the V gene TRBV5-1; 11 bases are shared with TRBD2. V was pared by 6 bases and J by 10 bases, with 9 bases of the junction left unmatched. The CDR3 contains 14 residues. Germline lookup yields CDR1 SGHRS and CDR2 YFSETQ. In DNA, the CDR3 is TGCGCCAGCAAGAGACTAGCGGGGTCCTTAGAGCAGTTCTTC. It translates to CASKRLAGSLEQFF.

A few counts support this clonotype. The chain recombines TRBV12-3 or TRBV12-4 with TRBJ2-3; D is possibly TRBD1 or TRBD2 (5 bases each). Trimming cost V 6 bases and J 4 bases, with 8 bases left between them. This CDR3 region has 12 residues. DNA for the CDR3: TGTGCCAGCAGACCGGGACCAGATACGCAGTATTTT. This gives the protein CASRPGPDTQYF.

This clonotype was seen a few times. The V call is TRBV7-9, the J call TRBJ1-2; D call uncertain. The CDR3 length is 14 residues. The V gene's germline CDR1 is SEHNR and CDR2 FQNEAQ (reference sequence). V was shortened by 2 bases and J by 8 bases, with 15 bases between the two germline ends. The DNA for the CDR3 is TGTGCCAGCAGCTTAAGTGGCAGCTCGGGAGGCTACACCTTC. Translated, it gives CASSLSGSSGGYTF.

V gene TRBV6-1 combines with J gene TRBJ2-1, with D possibly being TRBD2 (7 bases). V was trimmed by 7 bases and J by 8 bases, leaving 24 bases between them. This CDR3 comprises 16 residues. Germline-derived CDR1 and CDR2 are MNHNS and SASEGT. CDR3 protein: CASTLFGGGAVDEQFF. The CDR3 DNA is TGTGCCAGCACTTTATTCGGTGGGGGGGCCGTCGATGAGCAGTTCTTC.

This chain joins TRBV4-3 and TRBJ2-3; maybe TRBD1 (6 bases). The CDR3 contains 17 residues. Germline V lookup: CDR1 LGHNA, CDR2 YSLEER. Trimming took 4 bases from V and 4 from J, leaving 21 bases between them. The CDR3 region is CASSLLNGAEGADTQYF. CDR3 DNA sequence: TGCGCCAGCAGCCTCCTCAATGGGGCTGAGGGGGCAGATACGCAGTATTTT.

This clonotype was seen a few times. The rearrangement uses TRBV21-1 and TRBJ2-2; TRBD2, the table's D call, lacks a check against the DNA. TRBV21-1 is termed a pseudogene. The CDR3 is made up of 16 amino acids. Here the CDR3 DNA reads TGTGCCAGCAGCAATAGGAGGGAGGCCTCCACCGGGGAGCTGTTTTTT. Its protein is CASSNRREASTGELFF.

The V gene is TRBV28, the J gene TRBJ1-4; possibly TRBD1 for D (5 bases). V was pared by 2 bases and J by 2 bases, with 12 bases between. The CDR3 is 16 residues long. Germline CDR1 and CDR2: MDHEN and SYDVKM. CDR3 amino acids: CASSLEGLSTNEKLFF. CDR3 bases: TGTGCCAGCAGTTTAGAGGGGCTCTCTACTAATGAAAAACTGTTTTTT.

V gene TRBV4-3 combines with J gene TRBJ1-2; 9 bases map to TRBD1. This CDR3 contains 15 residues. The V gene end was trimmed by 3 bases and the J gene end by 5 bases; junction bases not matched to a gene: 7. Germline values: CDR1 LGHNA, CDR2 YSLEER. The CDR3 region is CASSHSRDRDYGYTF. CDR3 in DNA: TGCGCCAGCAGCCACTCCCGGGACAGGGATTATGGCTACACCTTC.